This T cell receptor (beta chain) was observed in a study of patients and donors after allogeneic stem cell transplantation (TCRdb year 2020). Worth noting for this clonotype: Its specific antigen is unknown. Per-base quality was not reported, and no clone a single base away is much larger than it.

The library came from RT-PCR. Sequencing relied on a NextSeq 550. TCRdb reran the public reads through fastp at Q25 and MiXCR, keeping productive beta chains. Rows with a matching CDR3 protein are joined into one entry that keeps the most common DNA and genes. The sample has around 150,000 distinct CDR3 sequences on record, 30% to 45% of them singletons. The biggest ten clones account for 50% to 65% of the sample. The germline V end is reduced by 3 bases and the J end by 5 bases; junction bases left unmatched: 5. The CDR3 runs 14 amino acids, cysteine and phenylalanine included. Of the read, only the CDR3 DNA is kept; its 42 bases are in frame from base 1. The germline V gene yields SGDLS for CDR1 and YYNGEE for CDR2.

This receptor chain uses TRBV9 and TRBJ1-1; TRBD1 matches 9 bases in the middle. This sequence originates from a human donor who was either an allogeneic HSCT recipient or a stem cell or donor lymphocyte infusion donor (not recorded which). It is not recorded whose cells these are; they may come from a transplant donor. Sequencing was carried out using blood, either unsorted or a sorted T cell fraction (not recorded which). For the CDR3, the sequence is CASSAAGTGTEAFF. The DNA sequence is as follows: TGTGCCAGCAGCGCTGCCGGGACAGGGACTGAAGCTTTCTTT.